What follows describes a single T cell receptor beta chain. Its antigen is as yet unknown. This sample is drawn from a study of T cell responses to AZD1222 COVID-19 vaccine. Study at large: Second doses that came at about 4 or about 12 weeks were put together. Study-wide findings and caveats: Following two doses of AZD1222, Spike-specific TCR breadth and depth rose.

The data were produced by immunoSEQ multiplex PCR, yet TCRdb's version contains in-frame clones alone and is incomplete. This repertoire shows approximately 130,000 clones, 93% found once; its top ten account for approximately 3.1%. The CDR3 contains 14 residues. CDR1 is LGHNA and CDR2 is YSLEER in the germline V gene. The V end was cut by 0 bases, the J end by 2 bases, with 8 bases between. The sequencing here drew on peripheral blood, taken on day 0 of AZD1222 vaccination. The receptor was isolated from an adult in good health. The chain is built from TRBV4-3 and TRBJ2-7, with D hard to call. The DNA of the CDR3 is TGCGCCAGCAGCCAAGATCGCGGCCCCTACGAGCAGTACTTC. Its translation: CASSQDRGPYEQYF.